The TCR beta chain described here comes from a study of tumor and adjacent non-tumor tissue in lung cancer. This CDR3 is 13 amino acids long. CDR1 and CDR2 from the germline V gene are SQVTM and ANQGSEA. Whole-study results and caveats: In normal lung, the top 100 clones were significantly more dominant than in tumor.

Three rounds of nested PCR, following a modified ARM-PCR protocol, produced the TCRbeta library. TCRdb redid the calling of the multiplex PCR reads with MiXCR, one entry per CDR3 protein. Here the sample spans about 110,000 distinct CDR3 sequences, approximately 80% being singletons. This clonotype was observed at least ten times. Its cognate antigen is unknown. This sample's RNA came from whole unsorted tissue. This clonotype was sampled from a man aged 70 or older with non-small cell lung cancer. V and J are TRBV29-1 and TRBJ2-5; TRBD2 matches at 8 bases. Material: lung tumor tissue. CDR3 amino acids: CTFGGGLQETQYF. CDR3 DNA sequence: TGCACCTTCGGGGGGGGGTTGCAAGAGACCCAGTACTTC.